The present T cell receptor (beta chain) was sequenced within a study of Graves' ophthalmopathy and Graves' hyperthyroidism (dated 2018 in TCRdb). Concerning the study at large: Peripheral blood was collected before any treatment was given, at the time of initial diagnosis. To tell Graves' ophthalmopathy apart from Graves' hyperthyroidism, and to predict which patients would progress to ophthalmopathy, the study relied on TCR beta repertoire signatures. In total, 135 blood samples were TCR-sequenced: approximately 42 ophthalmopathy, some 80 hyperthyroidism and some 17 hyperthyroidism-to-ophthalmopathy patients. A discovery set of 100 or so patients (around 40 ophthalmopathy, approximately 58 stable hyperthyroidism) was enrolled to explore V-J signatures distinguishing ophthalmopathy from hyperthyroidism. The independent validation cohort included approximately 19 hyperthyroidism patients plus 17 patients who later progressed from hyperthyroidism to ophthalmopathy. In about six hyperthyroidism patients, T-cell repertoires of thyroid tissue and blood were compared. Following sampling, methimazole starting at 30 mg daily was administered to hyperthyroidism patients, and high-dose intravenous methylprednisolone was administered to ophthalmopathy patients. The 100 or so discovery patients were randomly split 7:3 into training and test sets. Beyond this particular receptor, the publication reports: In validation, the model predicted ophthalmopathy progression with 55% to 71% sensitivity and approximately 75% specificity; 12 predicted patients were CT-confirmed with GO in a median of roughly 6.8 months. Sample size was not statistically predetermined, and group allocation was not concealed from the investigators. In cross-validation, the 13-signature model distinguished ophthalmopathy from stable hyperthyroidism with 87.88% sensitivity and 81.08% specificity, while in the test set the corresponding values were roughly 80% and 75%. Among expanded thyroid clonotypes with frequency above 0.001, most also showed up in blood, which suggests that blood repertoires may reflect the thyroid immune response.

This clonotype was detected ten times or more. Its binding antigen is unknown. Qualities for individual bases were not recorded, and no much larger clone is one base off. Hyperthyroidism was considered stable if no progression to ophthalmopathy occurred within 18 months of follow-up. The hyperthyroidism patients were 18 to 65 years old and newly diagnosed, with a disease duration of less than 2 months. Patients with other autoimmune diseases, uncontrolled infections, pregnancy or lactation were excluded from the study. Clinical symptoms, serum thyroxine, TRAb, thyroid ultrasound and orbital computed tomography were used for diagnosis. Using Ficoll-Paque density gradient centrifugation, PBMCs were isolated from 10 ml of fresh peripheral blood. Trizol reagent was used to extract the total RNA, and its quality was then checked on an Agilent 2100 Bioanalyzer. CDR1 and CDR2 are read off the germline V gene as MNHEY and SVGAGI. The CDR3 spans 13 residues, from the cysteine through the phenylalanine. The retained sequence is limited to the CDR3, 39 bases, with the frame set at the first base. From V the trimming removes 6 bases and from J it removes 2 bases, while the gene matches leave 3 bases of the junction unaccounted for.

TCR beta CDR3 regions were amplified from RNA transcripts for repertoire sequencing. The first round was an RT-PCR using HTBI primers with the Qiagen OneStep RT-PCR kit, and this first round was followed by a second-round multiplex PCR, then size selection and purification. Libraries were sequenced on an Illumina HiSeq2000 using paired-end 100 bp reads. On the study's bioinformatics: Reads were processed with SOAPnuke, discarding reads with adapters, uncalled bases, mean Phred below 15, or no exact constant-primer or identifier match. COPE v1.2.5 was used to merge the high-quality paired reads. Unique nucleotide sequences were defined as clonotypes and aligned to IMGT TRB V, D and J references using MiTCR v1.1. The analysis was limited to V-J combinations with a frequency above 0.0001, which together covered just over 98% of the repertoires. A TCR clonal expansion and chaos score per V-J combination was defined as the ratio of F50 clonal expansion to chaos observed in the TCRdist matrix. Welch's t-statistics and random forest were used to narrow the features down to 10 to 15 V-J combinations, which were then fed into a naive Bayes classifier. Thyroid-blood repertoire similarity was quantified with the Morisita-Horn index. Starting from the raw public reads, TCRdb applied fastp trimming at Q25, assembled clones with MiXCR and retained in-frame beta chains. CDR3 protein duplicates are merged, each entry listing the most common genes and DNA. The V and J calls shown here were made by TCRdb, not taken from the authors' results. Present in this sample are hundreds of thousands of distinct CDR3 sequences, 22% of which were seen just once. More than 5.5% of the sample belongs to the ten largest clones.

The sequence links TRBV6-5 to TRBJ1-1; 7 central bases correspond to TRBD1. The receptor comes from a woman between 18 and 29 years old with stable Graves' hyperthyroidism. Some clones in this sample may be carry-over from other donors' samples. Donor details come from another sample of the same person, matched by shared clones. Sample: peripheral blood. DNA sequence: TGTGCCAGCAGGTACAGGGGAAACACTGAAGCTTTCTTT. Its translation reads: CASRYRGNTEAFF.